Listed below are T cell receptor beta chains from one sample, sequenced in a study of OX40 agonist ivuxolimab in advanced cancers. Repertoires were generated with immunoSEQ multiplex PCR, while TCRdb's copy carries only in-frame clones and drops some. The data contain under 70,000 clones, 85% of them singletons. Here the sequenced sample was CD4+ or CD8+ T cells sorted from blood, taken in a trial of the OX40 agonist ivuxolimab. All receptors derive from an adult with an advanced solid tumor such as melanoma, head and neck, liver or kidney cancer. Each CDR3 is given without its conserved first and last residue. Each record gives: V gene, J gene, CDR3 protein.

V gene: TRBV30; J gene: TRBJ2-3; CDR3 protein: AWSFSTDTQY
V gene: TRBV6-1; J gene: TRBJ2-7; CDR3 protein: ASSERTINYEQY
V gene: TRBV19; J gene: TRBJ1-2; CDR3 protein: ASSGENYGYT
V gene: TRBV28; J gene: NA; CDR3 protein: ASSSPTGGLVYEQY
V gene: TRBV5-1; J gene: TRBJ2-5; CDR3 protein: ASSLASQETQY
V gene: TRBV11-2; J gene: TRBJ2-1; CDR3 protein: ASSLDRDSQEF
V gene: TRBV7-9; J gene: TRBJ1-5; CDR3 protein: ASSYGSGRGHQPQH
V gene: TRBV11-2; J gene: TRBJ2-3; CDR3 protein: ASSSPGAEDTQY
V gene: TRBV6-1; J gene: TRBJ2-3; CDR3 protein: ASKRQGPTDTQY
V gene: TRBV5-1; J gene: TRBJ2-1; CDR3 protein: ASSLRVLAGRYNEQF